This TCR beta chain is drawn from a study of blood T cells in healthy people across ages. Germline V gene lookup returns CDR1 DFQATT and CDR2 SNEGSKA (reference sequence). J was trimmed by 3 bases and V by 6 bases; bases with no gene match: 5. The CDR3 is 14 amino acids. Sample-barcoded 5' priming and a J-beta primer mix drove a second PCR of roughly 7 to 11 cycles. TCRdb ran MiXCR on the 5' RACE reads and lists one entry per CDR3 protein. The sample yields some 900,000 distinct CDR3 sequences, roughly 48% seen once. This clonotype was counted between two and nine times. The sequence was obtained from a man aged 25 to 40 in good health. V usage is TRBV20-1 and J usage is TRBJ2-3; 11 nucleotides match TRBD2. Specimen: blood. The CDR3 is CSAISGGATDTQYF. CDR3 in DNA: TGCAGTGCAATTAGCGGGGGGGCTACAGATACGCAGTATTTT.